This T cell receptor (beta chain) emerged from a study of metastatic and nonmetastatic thyroid tumors. On the study more broadly: Where malignant and benign thyroid patients were concerned, repertoires were compared across blood and tumor or nodule tissue.

This clone was seen at least ten times. As yet, its antigen is unknown. Nobody among the patients had been given any treatment before thyroid surgery. V was pared by 6 bases and J by 8 bases, with 9 bases between. CDR1 and CDR2 from the germline V gene are MNHEY and SMNVEV (reference sequence). The CDR3 runs to 11 residues. Overall study results and limits: Within blood and tumor, benign nodules reportedly had significantly lower TCR beta diversity than malignant thyroid tumors did.

Study processing details: A classifier of distant metastasis in papillary thyroid cancer was built from CDR3 differences (across clinicopathological groups). TCRdb re-processed the PCR reads through MiXCR. The V and J calls shown here were made by TCRdb, not taken from the authors' results. The data contain about 50,000 clones, 20% of them seen just once; the ten biggest clones take up more than 3.5%. What was sequenced was blood. V usage is TRBV27 and J usage is TRBJ2-3; D perhaps matches TRBD1 (6 bases). This receptor was identified in a female donor with papillary thyroid cancer or a benign thyroid nodule (not recorded which). Some clones in this sample may be carry-over from other donors' samples. The CDR3: CASSTGSTQYF. In DNA, the CDR3 is TGTGCCAGCAGCACAGGGAGTACGCAGTATTTT.